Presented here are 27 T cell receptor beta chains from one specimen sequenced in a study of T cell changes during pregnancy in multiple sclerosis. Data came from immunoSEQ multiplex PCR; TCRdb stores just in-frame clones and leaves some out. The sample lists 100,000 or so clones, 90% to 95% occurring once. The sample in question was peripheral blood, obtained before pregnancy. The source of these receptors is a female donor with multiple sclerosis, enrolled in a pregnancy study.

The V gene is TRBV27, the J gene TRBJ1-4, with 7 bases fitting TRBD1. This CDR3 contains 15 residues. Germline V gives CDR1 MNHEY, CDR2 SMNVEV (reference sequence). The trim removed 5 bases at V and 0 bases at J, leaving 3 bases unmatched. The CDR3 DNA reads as TGTGCCAGCAGTGACGGACAGGCAACTAATGAAAAACTGTTTTTT. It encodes CASSDGQATNEKLFF.

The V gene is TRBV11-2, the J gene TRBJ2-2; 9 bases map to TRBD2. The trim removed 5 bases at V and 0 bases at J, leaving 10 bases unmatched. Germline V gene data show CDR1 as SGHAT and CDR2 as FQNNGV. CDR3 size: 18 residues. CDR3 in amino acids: CASSPTGLANSNTGELFF. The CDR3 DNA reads TGTGCCAGCAGCCCGACCGGACTAGCGAATTCGAACACCGGGGAGCTGTTTTTT.

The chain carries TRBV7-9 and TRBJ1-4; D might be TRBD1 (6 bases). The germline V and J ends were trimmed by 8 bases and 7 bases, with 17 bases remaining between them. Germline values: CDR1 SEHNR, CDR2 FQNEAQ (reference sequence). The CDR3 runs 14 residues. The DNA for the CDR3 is TGTGCCAGCTCCCCGGGGGGCGAGAGTGAAAAACTGTTTTTT. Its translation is CASSPGGESEKLFF.

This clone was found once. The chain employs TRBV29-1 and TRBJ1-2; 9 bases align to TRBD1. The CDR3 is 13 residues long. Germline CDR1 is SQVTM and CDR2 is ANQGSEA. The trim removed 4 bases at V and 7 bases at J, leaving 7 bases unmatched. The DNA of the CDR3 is TGCAGCGTTGGGGGACAGGGCAAGAGTGGCTACACCTTC. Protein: CSVGGQGKSGYTF. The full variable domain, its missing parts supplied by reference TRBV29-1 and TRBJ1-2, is SAVISQKPSRDICQRGTSLTIQCQVDSQVTMMFWYRQQPGQSLTLIATANQGSEATYESGFVIDKFPISRPNLTFSTLTVSNMSPEDSSIYLCSVGGQGKSGYTFGSGTRLTVV.

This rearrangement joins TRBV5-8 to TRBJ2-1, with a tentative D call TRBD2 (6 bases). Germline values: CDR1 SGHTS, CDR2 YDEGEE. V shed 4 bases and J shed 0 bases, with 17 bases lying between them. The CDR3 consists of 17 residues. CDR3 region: CASSPFPSASSYNEQFF. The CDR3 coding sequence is TGTGCCAGCAGCCCCTTCCCTAGCGCGAGCTCCTACAATGAGCAGTTCTTC.

CDR3 sequence: CASSFSSGRAPTQYF. The CDR3, as DNA: TGTGCCAGCAGTTTTTCTAGCGGGAGGGCCCCTACGCAGTATTTT. The chain carries TRBV28 and TRBJ2-3; TRBD2 matches 12 bases. Germline V lookup: CDR1 MDHEN, CDR2 SYDVKM. The junction had 6 bases not matched to a gene; V was cut back by 3 bases and J by 8 bases. This CDR3 comprises 15 residues.

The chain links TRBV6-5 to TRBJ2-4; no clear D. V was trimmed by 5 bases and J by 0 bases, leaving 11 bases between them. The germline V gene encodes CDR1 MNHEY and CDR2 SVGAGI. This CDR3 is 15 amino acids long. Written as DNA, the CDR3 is TGTGCCAGCAGTAGAACAACGGGAGCCAAAAACATTCAGTACTTC. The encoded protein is CASSRTTGAKNIQYF.

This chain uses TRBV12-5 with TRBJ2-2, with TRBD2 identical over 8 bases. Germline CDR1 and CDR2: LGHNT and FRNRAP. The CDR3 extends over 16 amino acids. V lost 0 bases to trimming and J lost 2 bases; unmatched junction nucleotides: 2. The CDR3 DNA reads TGTGCTAGTGGTTTGGTACTAGCGGAAAACACCGGGGAGCTGTTTTTT. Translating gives CASGLVLAENTGELFF.

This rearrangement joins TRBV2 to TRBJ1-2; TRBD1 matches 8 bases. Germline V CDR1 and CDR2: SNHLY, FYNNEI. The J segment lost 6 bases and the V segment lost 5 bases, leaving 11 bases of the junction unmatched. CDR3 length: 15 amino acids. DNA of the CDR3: TGTGCCAGCAGTTTGATCCGGGACAGGTGGAATGGCTACACCTTC. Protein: CASSLIRDRWNGYTF. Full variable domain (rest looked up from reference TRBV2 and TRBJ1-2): EPEVTQTPSHQVTQMGQEVILRCVPISNHLYFYWYRQILGQKVEFLVSFYNNEISEKSEIFDDQFSVERPDGSNFTLKIRSTKLEDSAMYFCASSLIRDRWNGYTFGSGTRLTVV.

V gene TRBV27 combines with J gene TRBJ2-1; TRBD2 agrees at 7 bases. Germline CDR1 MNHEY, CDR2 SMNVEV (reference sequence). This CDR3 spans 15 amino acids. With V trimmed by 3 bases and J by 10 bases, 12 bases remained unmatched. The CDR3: CASSFGTTALEEQFF. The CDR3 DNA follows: TGTGCCAGCAGTTTTGGGACTACGGCCCTTGAGGAGCAGTTCTTC.

The CDR3 DNA sequence: TGTGCCAGCAGTTTAACTGGGACAGCCTACGAGCAGTACTTC. Residues: CASSLTGTAYEQYF. The chain recombines TRBV28 with TRBJ2-7, with 7 bases matching TRBD1. Germline loops: CDR1 MDHEN, CDR2 SYDVKM. This CDR3 comprises 14 residues. V gave up 2 bases and J gave up 2 bases; unmatched junction bases: 3.

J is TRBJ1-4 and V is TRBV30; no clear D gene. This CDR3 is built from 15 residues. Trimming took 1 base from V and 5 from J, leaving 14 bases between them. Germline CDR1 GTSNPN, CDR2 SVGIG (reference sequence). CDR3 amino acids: CAWSALLGENEKLFF. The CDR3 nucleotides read TGTGCCTGGAGTGCCCTATTAGGAGAGAATGAAAAACTGTTTTTT. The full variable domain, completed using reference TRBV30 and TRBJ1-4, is SQTIHQWPATLVQPVGSPLSLECTVEGTSNPNLYWYRQAAGRGLQLLFYSVGIGQISSEVPQNLSASRPQDRQFILSSKKLLLSDSGFYLCAWSALLGENEKLFFGSGTQLSVL.

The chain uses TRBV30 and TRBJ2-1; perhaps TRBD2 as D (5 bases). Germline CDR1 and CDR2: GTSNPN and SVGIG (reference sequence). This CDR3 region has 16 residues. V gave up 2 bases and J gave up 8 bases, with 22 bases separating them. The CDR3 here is CAWSTLVVLEGYEQFF. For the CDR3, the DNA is TGTGCCTGGAGTACTCTGGTCGTGCTTGAGGGCTATGAGCAGTTCTTC.

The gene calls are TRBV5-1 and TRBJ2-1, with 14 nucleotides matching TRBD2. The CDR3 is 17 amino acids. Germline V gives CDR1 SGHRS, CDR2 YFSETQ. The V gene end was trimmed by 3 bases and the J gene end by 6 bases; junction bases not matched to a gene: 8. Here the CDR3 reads CASSSLTSGRAGNEQFF. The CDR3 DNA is TGCGCCAGCAGCTCGCTGACTAGCGGGAGGGCAGGCAATGAGCAGTTCTTC.

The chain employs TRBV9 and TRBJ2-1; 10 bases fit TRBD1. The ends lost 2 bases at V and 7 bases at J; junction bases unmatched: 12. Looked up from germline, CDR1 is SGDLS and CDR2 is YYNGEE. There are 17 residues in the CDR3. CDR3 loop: CASSVGPATGGGNEQFF. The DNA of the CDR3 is TGTGCCAGCAGCGTGGGCCCAGCGACAGGGGGCGGAAATGAGCAGTTCTTC.

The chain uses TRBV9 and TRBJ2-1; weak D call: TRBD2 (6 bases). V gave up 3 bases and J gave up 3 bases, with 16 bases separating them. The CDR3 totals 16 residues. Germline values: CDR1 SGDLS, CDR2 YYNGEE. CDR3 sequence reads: CASSGGTSSLYNEQFF. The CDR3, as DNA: TGTGCCAGCAGCGGGGGTACTAGCTCCCTCTACAATGAGCAGTTCTTC.

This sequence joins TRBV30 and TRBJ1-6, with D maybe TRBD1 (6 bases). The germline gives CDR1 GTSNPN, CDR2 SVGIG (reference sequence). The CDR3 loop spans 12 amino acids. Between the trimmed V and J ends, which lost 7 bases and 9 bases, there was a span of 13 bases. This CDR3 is CALQGEGSPLHF. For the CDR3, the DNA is TGTGCCTTACAGGGAGAGGGTTCACCCCTCCACTTT.

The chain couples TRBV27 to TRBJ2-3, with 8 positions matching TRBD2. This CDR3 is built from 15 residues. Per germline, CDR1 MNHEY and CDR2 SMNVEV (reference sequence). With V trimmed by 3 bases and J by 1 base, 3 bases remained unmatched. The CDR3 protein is CASSLRAGGTDTQYF. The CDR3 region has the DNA TGTGCCAGCAGTTTGAGAGCGGGAGGCACAGATACGCAGTATTTT.

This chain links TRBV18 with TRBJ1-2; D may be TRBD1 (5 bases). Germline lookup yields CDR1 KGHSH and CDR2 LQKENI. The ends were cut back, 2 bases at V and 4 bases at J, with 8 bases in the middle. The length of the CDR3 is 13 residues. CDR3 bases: TGTGCCAGCTCACCAGGGGCAGTCTATGGCTACACCTTC. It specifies CASSPGAVYGYTF.

The CDR3 loop reads CASTLGGSAYGYTF. The CDR3 coding sequence is TGTGCCAGCACTTTGGGAGGCAGTGCTTATGGCTACACCTTC. The V and J genes are TRBV11-2 and TRBJ1-2; no clear D. Trimming removed 7 bases from V and 5 bases from J, with 17 bases in between. Germline loops: CDR1 SGHAT, CDR2 FQNNGV. This CDR3 spans 14 amino acids.

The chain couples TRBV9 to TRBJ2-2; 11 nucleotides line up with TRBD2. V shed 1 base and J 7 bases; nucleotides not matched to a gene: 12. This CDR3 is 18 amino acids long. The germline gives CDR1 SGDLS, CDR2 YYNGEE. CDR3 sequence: CASSVSVTSGNGDGELFF. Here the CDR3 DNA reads TGTGCCAGCAGCGTAAGCGTGACTAGCGGGAATGGGGACGGGGAGCTGTTTTTT.

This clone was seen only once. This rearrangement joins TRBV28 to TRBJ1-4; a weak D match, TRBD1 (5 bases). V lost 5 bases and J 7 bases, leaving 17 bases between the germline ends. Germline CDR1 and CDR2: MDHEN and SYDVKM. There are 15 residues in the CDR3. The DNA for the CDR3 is TGTGCCAGCAGTCGACAGCTCCCCGGGGGTGAAAAACTGTTTTTT. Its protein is CASSRQLPGGEKLFF. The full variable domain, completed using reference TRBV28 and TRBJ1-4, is DVKVTQSSRYLVKRTGEKVFLECVQDMDHENMFWYRQDPGLGLRLIYFSYDVKMKEKGDIPEGYSVSREKKERFSLILESASTNQTSMYLCASSRQLPGGEKLFFGSGTQLSVL.

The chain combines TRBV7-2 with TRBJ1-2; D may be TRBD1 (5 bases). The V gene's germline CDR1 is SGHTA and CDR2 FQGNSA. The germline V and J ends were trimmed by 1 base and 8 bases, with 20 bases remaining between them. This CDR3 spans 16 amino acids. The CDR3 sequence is CASSLVGPGSREGYTF. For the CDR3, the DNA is TGTGCCAGCAGCTTAGTGGGGCCAGGGTCCAGAGAAGGCTACACCTTC.

CDR3 amino acids: CTSSRRTSGGQETQYF. CDR3 DNA sequence: TGCACCAGCAGCCGCAGGACTAGCGGGGGACAAGAGACCCAGTACTTC. This sequence joins TRBV1 and TRBJ2-5; TRBD2 was called by the table and not checked on the DNA. TRBV1 is noted as a pseudogene. This CDR3 is 16 amino acids long.

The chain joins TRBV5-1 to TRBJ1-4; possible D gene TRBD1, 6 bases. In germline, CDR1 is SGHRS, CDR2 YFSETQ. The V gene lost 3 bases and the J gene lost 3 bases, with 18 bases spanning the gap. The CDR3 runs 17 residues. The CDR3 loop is CASSSGTFLGPNEKLFF. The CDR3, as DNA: TGCGCCAGCAGCTCCGGGACATTTCTGGGCCCTAATGAAAAACTGTTTTTT.

CDR3 loop: CASSPGQASNQPQHF. DNA of the CDR3: TGCGCCAGCAGCCCGGGACAGGCTAGCAATCAGCCCCAGCATTTT. The chain is built from TRBV4-1 and TRBJ1-5, with TRBD1 matching over 8 bases. CDR3 length: 15 residues. Looked up from germline, CDR1 is MGHRA and CDR2 is YSYEKL. Trimming took 4 bases from V and 0 from J; bases not matched to a gene: 2.

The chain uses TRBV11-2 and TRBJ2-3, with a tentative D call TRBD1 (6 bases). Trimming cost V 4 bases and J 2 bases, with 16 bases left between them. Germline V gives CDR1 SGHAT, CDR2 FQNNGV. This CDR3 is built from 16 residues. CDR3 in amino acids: CASSSIQGPYTDTQYF. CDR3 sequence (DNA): TGTGCCAGCAGCTCAATACAGGGACCCTACACAGATACGCAGTATTTT.